Listed below are T cell receptor beta chains from one sample, sequenced in a study. TCRdb used MiXCR to reprocess the 5' RACE reads, holding one entry per CDR3 protein. The sample includes fewer than 80,000 distinct CDR3 sequences, under 25% of them seen just once. Sequencing used memory CD4+ T cells sorted from a lymph node. These receptors came from a female donor with breast cancer. CDR3s include the opening cysteine and the closing phenylalanine or tryptophan. D genes are given only for firm matches. Size tells how often a clone was seen (once, few, many) or the class of an expanded clone, and some rows leave it out.

>few|13|TRBV5-1|.|TRBJ2-5
CASSFQIQETQYF
TGCGCCAGCAGCTTCCAGATCCAAGAGACCCAGTACTTC
>few|15|TRBV7-9|.|TRBJ1-6
CASSPLGGAWSPLHF
TGTGCCAGCAGCCCCCTGGGGGGCGCGTGGTCACCCCTCCACTTT
>few|14|TRBV9|TRBD2|TRBJ2-1
CASTEREFSNEQFF
TGTGCCAGCACTGAGCGGGAGTTCAGCAATGAGCAGTTCTTC
>.|13|TRBV28|TRBD1|TRBJ1-5
CASRKGQNQPQHF
TGTGCCAGCAGAAAGGGACAGAATCAGCCCCAGCATTTT
>few|16|TRBV18|.|TRBJ2-3
CASSPTSSDSTDTQYF
TGTGCCAGCTCACCGACTTCAAGCGATAGCACAGATACGCAGTATTTT
>.|14|TRBV7-8|.|TRBJ2-7
CASSLLTSTVEQYF
TGTGCCAGCAGCTTACTTACCAGCACGGTCGAGCAGTACTTC
>.|14|TRBV5-1|.|TRBJ2-7
CASSLDPGTYEQYF
TGCGCCAGCAGCTTGGATCCCGGAACCTACGAGCAGTACTTC
>.|13|TRBV28|TRBD1|TRBJ1-2
CASREGQDGGYTF
TGTGCCAGCAGGGAAGGACAGGATGGAGGCTACACCTTC
>.|14|TRBV5-1|TRBD2|TRBJ2-3
CASSDLAGKDTQYF
TGCGCCAGCAGCGATCTAGCGGGGAAAGATACGCAGTATTTT
>.|12|TRBV5-1|.|TRBJ1-1
CASSLAPDEAFF
TGCGCCAGCAGCTTGGCCCCAGATGAAGCTTTCTTT
>.|14|TRBV20-1|.|TRBJ2-1
CSASYGRSDNEQFF
TGCAGTGCTAGTTACGGGAGAAGTGACAATGAGCAGTTCTTC
>.|13|TRBV7-6|.|TRBJ2-6
CASRPPGANVLTF
TGTGCCAGCAGACCACCTGGGGCCAACGTCCTGACTTTC
>.|13|TRBV6-5|.|TRBJ1-4
CASKQGVGEKLFF
TGTGCCAGCAAACAGGGTGTAGGTGAAAAACTGTTTTTT
>many|12|TRBV6-5|.|TRBJ1-2
CASSRQGHGYTF
TGTGCCAGCAGTCGCCAGGGTCATGGCTACACCTTC
>many|16|TRBV6-2/TRBV6-3|TRBD2|TRBJ2-7
CASSRTGTSESYEQYF
TGTGCCAGCAGTAGAACCGGGACTAGCGAGTCCTACGAGCAGTACTTC
>few|18|TRBV7-3|.|TRBJ2-3
CASSLTDSTGSSTDTQYF
TGTGCCAGCAGCTTGACGGACTCTACAGGGTCCAGCACAGATACGCAGTATTTT
>few|14|TRBV9|TRBD1|TRBJ2-3
CASSEGQATDTQYF
TGTGCCAGCAGCGAGGGACAGGCCACAGATACGCAGTATTTT
>few|12|TRBV6-2/TRBV6-3|.|TRBJ2-1
CASSYSYNEQFF
TGTGCCAGCAGTTACTCCTACAATGAGCAGTTCTTC
>few|13|TRBV7-7|.|TRBJ2-5
CASSLGLQETQYF
TGTGCTAGCAGCTTGGGACTTCAAGAGACCCAGTACTTC
>once|15|TRBV24-1|.|TRBJ2-5
CAAGATGINAETQYF
TGTGCCGCCGGGGCGACGGGAATAAATGCGGAGACCCAGTACTTC
>many|14|TRBV5-1|.|TRBJ2-3
CASSLAWHTDTQYF
TGCGCCAGCAGCTTGGCATGGCACACAGATACGCAGTATTTT
>.|17|TRBV20-1|.|TRBJ2-7
CSGDAGTAGQSGYEQYF
TGCAGTGGCGATGCGGGGACAGCGGGTCAAAGTGGGTACGAGCAGTACTTC
>few|15|TRBV7-3|TRBD1|TRBJ2-1
CASSLGQGSHNEQLF
TGTGCCAGCAGCTTGGGACAGGGGTCTCACAATGAGCAGCTCTTC
>few|13|TRBV7-2|.|TRBJ2-2
CASAGGRTGELFF
TGTGCCAGCGCTGGGGGTCGTACCGGGGAGCTGTTTTTT
>.|15|TRBV10-3|.|TRBJ2-7
CAISETLETSYEQYF
TGTGCCATCAGTGAGACATTGGAGACTTCCTACGAGCAGTACTTC
>.|14|TRBV10-3|TRBD2|TRBJ2-7
CAIRTGLDSHEQYF
TGTGCCATCAGGACGGGACTAGACTCCCACGAGCAGTACTTC
>few|12|TRBV20-1|.|TRBJ2-2
CAVRGITGELFF
TGCGCCGTTCGCGGGATCACCGGGGAGCTGTTTTTT
>.|16|TRBV4-2|.|TRBJ2-7
CASSPLSGFANYEQCF
TGTGCCAGCAGCCCCCTCTCGGGGTTTGCGAACTACGAGCAGTGCTTC
>few|14|TRBV6-1|TRBD1|TRBJ1-1
CASSYGQGTTEAFF
TGTGCCAGCAGTTATGGACAGGGAACTACAGAAGCTTTCTTT
>few|14|TRBV6-6|.|TRBJ2-3
CASHMGGATDTQYF
TGTGCCAGCCACATGGGCGGGGCCACAGATACGCAGTATTTT
>.|14|TRBV5-1|TRBD1|TRBJ2-3
CASSRTGEADTQYF
TGCGCCAGCAGCCGGACAGGAGAAGCCGATACGCAGTATTTT
>.|14|TRBV7-2|.|TRBJ1-1
CASSFLPGAKEAFF
TGTGCCAGCAGCTTTCTACCTGGGGCAAAAGAAGCTTTCTTT
>many|16|TRBV5-1|TRBD1|TRBJ2-7
CASSPTPGTGEHEQYF
TGCGCCAGCAGCCCAACACCCGGGACAGGGGAGCACGAGCAGTACTTC
>.|15|TRBV5-1|.|TRBJ2-4
CASSLQGGAKNIQYF
TGCGCCAGCAGCCTACAGGGGGGGGCCAAAAACATTCAGTACTTC
>few|16|TRBV6-2/TRBV6-3|TRBD1|TRBJ1-1
CASSSSRGRILAEAFF
TGTGCCAGCAGTTCGTCCAGGGGGCGGATTTTAGCTGAAGCTTTCTTT
>.|16|TRBV24-1|TRBD1|TRBJ1-2
CATSGQGHDLDYGYTF
TGTGCCACCAGTGGACAGGGCCACGACCTGGACTATGGCTACACCTTC
>few|16|TRBV5-1|.|TRBJ2-3
CASSLVGTLDADTQYF
TGCGCCAGCAGCTTGGTTGGGACACTAGATGCAGATACGCAGTATTTT
>.|12|TRBV28|TRBD1|TRBJ1-5
CASTQGVQPQHF
TGTGCCAGCACCCAGGGGGTTCAGCCCCAGCATTTT
>few|13|TRBV2|.|TRBJ1-2
CASSVGRGSDLSF
.
>many|14|TRBV5-1|.|TRBJ1-1
CATELGDGNTEAFF
TGCGCCACCGAACTTGGGGACGGGAACACTGAAGCTTTCTTT
>.|13|TRBV7-9|.|TRBJ1-4
CASSLADGEKLFF
TGTGCCAGCAGCTTAGCTGACGGCGAAAAACTGTTTTTT
>few|16|TRBV12-3/TRBV12-4|TRBD1|TRBJ1-5
CASMTGGWESNQPQHF
TGTGCCAGCATGACAGGGGGCTGGGAAAGCAATCAGCCCCAGCATTTT